A selection of T cell receptor beta chains follows, all from one sample in a study of blood T cell repertoires in COVID-19. Sequencing was performed with immunoSEQ multiplex PCR; in TCRdb, only in-frame clones are kept and a portion is missing. This table holds over 200,000 clones, over 80% found once. Specimen: peripheral blood. The receptors here all came from a young man with COVID-19, enrolled during active disease. The CDR3 runs from the conserved cysteine through the conserved F or W. Fields, in order: J gene, clone size, D gene, V gene, CDR3 protein, CDR3 DNA. A D gene is named only where the DNA matches it firmly. Some rows mark clone size as missing; the rest say once, few, many or name a class of expanded clone.

j_call: TRBJ2-3
clone_size: .
d_call: TRBD2
v_call: TRBV5-1
cdr3_aa: CASSSSLAGGPDTQYF
cdr3_nt: TGCGCCAGCAGCTCCTCTCTGGCGGGGGGGCCAGATACGCAGTATTTT

j_call: TRBJ2-7
clone_size: .
d_call: TRBD1
v_call: TRBV5-1
cdr3_aa: CASRPGQGPYEQYF
cdr3_nt: TGCGCCAGCAGGCCGGGACAGGGACCGTACGAGCAGTACTTC

j_call: TRBJ2-5
clone_size: once
d_call: .
v_call: TRBV6-2/TRBV6-3
cdr3_aa: CASSFDIPQETQYF
cdr3_nt: TGTGCCAGCAGTTTTGACATACCCCAAGAGACCCAGTACTTC

j_call: TRBJ1-1
clone_size: .
d_call: TRBD1
v_call: TRBV18
cdr3_aa: CASSPDRGRTEAFF
cdr3_nt: TGTGCCAGCTCACCGGACAGGGGACGGACTGAAGCTTTCTTT

j_call: TRBJ1-2
clone_size: .
d_call: .
v_call: TRBV7-2
cdr3_aa: CASSSEANYGYTF
cdr3_nt: TGTGCCAGCAGCTCAGAAGCTAACTATGGCTACACCTTC

j_call: TRBJ1-4
clone_size: .
d_call: .
v_call: TRBV6-2/TRBV6-3
cdr3_aa: CASSRGGAEGEKLFF
cdr3_nt: TGTGCCAGCAGCAGGGGAGGGGCGGAGGGTGAAAAACTGTTTTTT

j_call: TRBJ1-1
clone_size: .
d_call: .
v_call: TRBV10-3
cdr3_aa: CAISAGQPGTEAFF
cdr3_nt: TGTGCCATCAGTGCAGGACAGCCGGGCACTGAAGCTTTCTTT

j_call: TRBJ2-2
clone_size: .
d_call: .
v_call: TRBV7-9
cdr3_aa: CASIPYGNTGELFF
cdr3_nt: TGTGCCAGCATCCCGTACGGTAACACCGGGGAGCTGTTTTTT

j_call: TRBJ2-7
clone_size: .
d_call: TRBD1
v_call: TRBV5-5
cdr3_aa: CASSVGQGKEQYF
cdr3_nt: TGTGCCAGCAGCGTAGGACAGGGGAAGGAGCAGTACTTC

j_call: TRBJ1-2
clone_size: .
d_call: .
v_call: TRBV19
cdr3_aa: CASSPRGLRDFGYTF
cdr3_nt: TGTGCCAGTAGTCCCCGGGGACTTCGGGACTTCGGCTACACCTTC

j_call: TRBJ1-1
clone_size: .
d_call: .
v_call: TRBV5-5
cdr3_aa: CASSLFTENTEAFF
cdr3_nt: TGTGCCAGCAGCTTGTTCACAGAGAACACTGAAGCTTTCTTT

j_call: TRBJ1-2
clone_size: .
d_call: TRBD1
v_call: TRBV27
cdr3_aa: CASTFRDRGRGYGYTF
cdr3_nt: TGTGCCAGCACTTTCCGGGACAGGGGGCGCGGCTATGGCTACACCTTC

j_call: TRBJ2-1
clone_size: few
d_call: TRBD1
v_call: TRBV10-3
cdr3_aa: CAISLMPAAGQGYNEQFF
cdr3_nt: TGTGCCATCAGTCTTATGCCTGCCGCGGGACAGGGGTACAATGAGCAGTTCTTC

j_call: TRBJ1-2
clone_size: few
d_call: TRBD1
v_call: TRBV9
cdr3_aa: CATTRGSFGDRGYTF
cdr3_nt: TGTGCCACAACCCGGGGATCGTTTGGGGACAGGGGCTACACCTTC

j_call: TRBJ1-2
clone_size: .
d_call: TRBD1
v_call: TRBV7-2
cdr3_aa: CASSLDRGSNGYTF
cdr3_nt: TGTGCCAGCAGCTTAGACAGGGGGTCGAATGGCTACACCTTC

j_call: TRBJ2-1
clone_size: .
d_call: .
v_call: TRBV21-1
cdr3_aa: CASSKAGGSNEQFF
cdr3_nt: TGTGCCAGCAGCAAAGCGGGAGGGTCCAATGAGCAGTTCTTC

j_call: TRBJ2-2
clone_size: .
d_call: TRBD2
v_call: TRBV28
cdr3_aa: CASIGTSGWGGPGELFF
cdr3_nt: TGTGCCAGCATTGGGACTAGCGGGTGGGGAGGACCCGGGGAGCTGTTTTTT

j_call: TRBJ2-1
clone_size: .
d_call: .
v_call: TRBV6-5
cdr3_aa: CASRLTGYNEQFF
cdr3_nt: TGTGCCAGCAGACTTACAGGGTACAATGAGCAGTTCTTC

j_call: TRBJ1-1
clone_size: once
d_call: TRBD1
v_call: TRBV19
cdr3_aa: CASRLPGQGFFF
cdr3_nt: TGTGCCAGTAGATTGCCGGGACAGGGTTTCTTCTTT

j_call: TRBJ2-1
clone_size: .
d_call: .
v_call: TRBV7-3
cdr3_aa: CASSSTEYNEQFF
cdr3_nt: TGTGCCAGCAGCTCAACAGAGTACAATGAGCAGTTCTTC

j_call: TRBJ1-1
clone_size: .
d_call: .
v_call: TRBV5-5
cdr3_aa: CASSLALNTEAFF
cdr3_nt: TGTGCCAGCAGCTTGGCCTTAAACACTGAAGCTTTCTTT

j_call: TRBJ2-7
clone_size: .
d_call: .
v_call: TRBV18
cdr3_aa: CASSPLRQATYEQYF
cdr3_nt: TGTGCCAGCTCACCACTCCGACAGGCGACCTACGAGCAGTACTTC

j_call: TRBJ1-1
clone_size: .
d_call: .
v_call: TRBV27
cdr3_aa: CASAFTGILGNTEAFF
cdr3_nt: TGTGCCAGCGCATTTACAGGGATCTTAGGGAACACTGAAGCTTTCTTT

j_call: TRBJ2-1
clone_size: .
d_call: TRBD1
v_call: TRBV9
cdr3_aa: CASSVGGTAAYNEQFF
cdr3_nt: TGTGCCAGCAGCGTAGGAGGGACAGCCGCCTACAATGAGCAGTTCTTC

j_call: TRBJ2-6
clone_size: .
d_call: .
v_call: TRBV9
cdr3_aa: CASSISTGANVLTF
cdr3_nt: TGTGCCAGCAGCATATCTACTGGGGCCAACGTCCTGACTTTC

j_call: TRBJ1-5
clone_size: .
d_call: .
v_call: TRBV4-2
cdr3_aa: CASSQDMGDSNQPQHF
cdr3_nt: TGTGCCAGCAGCCAAGATATGGGAGATAGCAATCAGCCCCAGCATTTT

j_call: TRBJ1-2
clone_size: .
d_call: .
v_call: TRBV20-1
cdr3_aa: CSAAVSYGYTF
cdr3_nt: TGCAGTGCAGCCGTGAGCTATGGCTACACCTTC

j_call: TRBJ1-3
clone_size: once
d_call: .
v_call: TRBV19
cdr3_aa: CASNSPGSSSGNTIYF
cdr3_nt: TGTGCCAGTAATTCCCCAGGGTCGAGCTCTGGAAACACCATATATTTT

j_call: TRBJ1-4
clone_size: .
d_call: TRBD1
v_call: TRBV7-3
cdr3_aa: CASSLQRQGSEKLFF
cdr3_nt: TGTGCCAGCAGCCTCCAAAGACAGGGTTCGGAAAAACTGTTTTTT

j_call: TRBJ1-5
clone_size: .
d_call: .
v_call: TRBV7-8
cdr3_aa: CASSLVSRVGNQPQHF
cdr3_nt: TGTGCCAGCAGCTTAGTGTCCAGGGTGGGCAATCAGCCCCAGCATTTT

j_call: TRBJ1-2
clone_size: .
d_call: TRBD1
v_call: TRBV6-5
cdr3_aa: CASSYRGQNGYTF
cdr3_nt: TGTGCTAGCAGTTACAGGGGGCAGAATGGCTACACCTTC

j_call: TRBJ2-2
clone_size: .
d_call: TRBD1
v_call: TRBV9
cdr3_aa: CASSVVDRITGELFF
cdr3_nt: TGTGCCAGCAGCGTAGTGGACAGGATAACCGGGGAGCTGTTTTTT

j_call: TRBJ2-1
clone_size: few
d_call: .
v_call: TRBV7-9
cdr3_aa: CASSHSSGEQFF
cdr3_nt: TGTGCCAGCAGCCATAGCTCGGGAGAGCAGTTCTTC

j_call: TRBJ2-7
clone_size: .
d_call: .
v_call: TRBV18
cdr3_aa: CASSPAGTYEQYF
cdr3_nt: TGTGCCAGCTCACCGGCGGGAACCTACGAGCAGTACTTC

j_call: TRBJ1-2
clone_size: .
d_call: .
v_call: TRBV7-2
cdr3_aa: CASSYRAATNYGYTF
cdr3_nt: TGTGCCAGCAGCTACAGGGCTGCGACTAACTATGGCTACACCTTC

j_call: TRBJ1-6
clone_size: .
d_call: TRBD1
v_call: TRBV4-3
cdr3_aa: CASSQDRGLESPLHF
cdr3_nt: TGCGCCAGCAGCCAGGACAGGGGGCTTGAATCACCCCTCCACTTT

j_call: TRBJ2-2
clone_size: once
d_call: .
v_call: TRBV21-1
cdr3_aa: CASSHFWAAGFNTGELFF
cdr3_nt: TGTGCCAGCAGCCATTTTTGGGCAGCGGGGTTCAACACCGGGGAGCTGTTTTTT

j_call: TRBJ2-3
clone_size: .
d_call: TRBD1
v_call: TRBV6-4
cdr3_aa: CASSDGGQSTDTQYF
cdr3_nt: TGTGCCAGCAGTGACGGGGGACAGAGCACAGATACGCAGTATTTT

j_call: TRBJ1-2
clone_size: .
d_call: TRBD1
v_call: TRBV29-1
cdr3_aa: CSVGVLQGVYGYTF
cdr3_nt: TGCAGCGTTGGCGTCTTACAGGGGGTCTATGGCTACACCTTC

j_call: TRBJ1-2
clone_size: .
d_call: TRBD1
v_call: TRBV24-1
cdr3_aa: CATSDPRQGGYGYTF
cdr3_nt: TGTGCCACCAGTGATCCCCGACAGGGTGGGTATGGCTACACCTTC

j_call: TRBJ2-4
clone_size: .
d_call: .
v_call: TRBV19
cdr3_aa: CASSFHPRQDLNIAKNIQYF
cdr3_nt: TGTGCCAGTAGTTTCCACCCCCGACAGGATTTAAACATAGCCAAAAACATTCAGTACTTC